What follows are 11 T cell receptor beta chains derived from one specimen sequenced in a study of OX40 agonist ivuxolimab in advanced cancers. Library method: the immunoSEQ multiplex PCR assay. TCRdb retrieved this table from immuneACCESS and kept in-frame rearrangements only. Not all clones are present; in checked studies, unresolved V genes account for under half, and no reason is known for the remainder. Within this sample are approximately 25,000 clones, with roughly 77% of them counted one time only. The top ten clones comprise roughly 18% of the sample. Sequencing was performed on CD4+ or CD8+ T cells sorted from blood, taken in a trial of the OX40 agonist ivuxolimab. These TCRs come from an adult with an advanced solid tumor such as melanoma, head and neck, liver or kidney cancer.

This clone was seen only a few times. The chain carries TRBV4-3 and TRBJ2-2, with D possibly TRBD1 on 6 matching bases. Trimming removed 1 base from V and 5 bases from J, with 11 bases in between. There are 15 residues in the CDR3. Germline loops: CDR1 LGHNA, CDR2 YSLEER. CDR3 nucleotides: TGCGCCAGCAGCCAAGGGGGGCAGGGGACCGGGGAGCTGTTTTTT. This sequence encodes CASSQGGQGTGELFF.

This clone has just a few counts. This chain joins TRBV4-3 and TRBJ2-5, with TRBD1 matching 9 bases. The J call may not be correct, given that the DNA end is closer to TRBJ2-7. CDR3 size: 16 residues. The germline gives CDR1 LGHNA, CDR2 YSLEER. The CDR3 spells CASSQTGTGLTYEQYF. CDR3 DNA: TGCGCCAGCAGCCAAACCGGGACAGGGTTAACCTACGAGCAGTACTTC.

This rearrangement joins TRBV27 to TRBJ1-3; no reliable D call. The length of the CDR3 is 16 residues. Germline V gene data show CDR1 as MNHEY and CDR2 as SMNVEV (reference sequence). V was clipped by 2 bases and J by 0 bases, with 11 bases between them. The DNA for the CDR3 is TGTGCCAGCAGTTTACTTCGCCCATCCTCTGGAAACACCATATATTTT. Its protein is CASSLLRPSSGNTIYF.

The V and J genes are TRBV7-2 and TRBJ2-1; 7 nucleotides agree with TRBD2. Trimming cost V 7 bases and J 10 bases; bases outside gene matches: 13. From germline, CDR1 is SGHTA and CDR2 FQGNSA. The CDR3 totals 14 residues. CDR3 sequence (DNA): TGTGCCAGCACCGAGCGGGGACCGGTAACCGAGCAGTTCTTC. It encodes CASTERGPVTEQFF.

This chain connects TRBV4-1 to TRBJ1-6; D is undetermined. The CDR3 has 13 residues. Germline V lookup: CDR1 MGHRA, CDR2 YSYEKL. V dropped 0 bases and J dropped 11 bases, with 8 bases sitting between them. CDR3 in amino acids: CASSQEVAAPLHF. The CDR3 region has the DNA TGCGCCAGCAGCCAAGAGGTGGCGGCACCCCTCCACTTT.

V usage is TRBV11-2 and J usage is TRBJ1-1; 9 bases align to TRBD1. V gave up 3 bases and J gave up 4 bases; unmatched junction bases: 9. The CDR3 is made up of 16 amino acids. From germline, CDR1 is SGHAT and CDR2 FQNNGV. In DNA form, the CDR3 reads TGTGCCAGCAGCTTCGGGACAGGGCGGTGGGGCACTGAAGCTTTCTTT. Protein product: CASSFGTGRWGTEAFF.

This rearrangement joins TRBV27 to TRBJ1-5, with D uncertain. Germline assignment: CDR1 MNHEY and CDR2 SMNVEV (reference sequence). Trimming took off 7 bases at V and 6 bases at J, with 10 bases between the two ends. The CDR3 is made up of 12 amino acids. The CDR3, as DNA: TGTGCCAGCATTCGGCTGCGTCAGCCCCAGCATTTT. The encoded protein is CASIRLRQPQHF.

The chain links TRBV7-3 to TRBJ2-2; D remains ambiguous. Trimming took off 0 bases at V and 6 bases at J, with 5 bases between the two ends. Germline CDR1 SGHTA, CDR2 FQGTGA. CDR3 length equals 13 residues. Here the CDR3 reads CASSLTLAGELFF. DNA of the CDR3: TGTGCCAGCAGCTTAACGTTAGCCGGGGAGCTGTTTTTT.

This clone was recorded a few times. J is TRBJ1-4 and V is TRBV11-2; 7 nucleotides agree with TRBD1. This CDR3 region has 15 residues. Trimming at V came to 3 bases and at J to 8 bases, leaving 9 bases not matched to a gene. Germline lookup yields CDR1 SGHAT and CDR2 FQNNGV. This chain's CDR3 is CASSLADRVGEKLFF. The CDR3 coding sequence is TGTGCCAGCAGCTTGGCTGACAGGGTAGGGGAAAAACTGTTTTTT.

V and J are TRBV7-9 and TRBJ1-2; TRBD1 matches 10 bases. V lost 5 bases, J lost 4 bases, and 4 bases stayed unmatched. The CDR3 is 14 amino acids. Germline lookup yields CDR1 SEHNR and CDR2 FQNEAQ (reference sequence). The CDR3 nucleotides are TGTGCCAGCAGCCCAGGGACAGGGGTCTATGGCTACACCTTC. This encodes CASSPGTGVYGYTF.

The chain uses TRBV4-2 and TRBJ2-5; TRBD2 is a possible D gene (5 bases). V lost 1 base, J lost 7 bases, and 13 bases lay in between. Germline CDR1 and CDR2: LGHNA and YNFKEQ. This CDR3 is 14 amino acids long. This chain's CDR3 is CASSQGRGMGTQYF. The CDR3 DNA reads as TGTGCCAGCAGCCAAGGGAGAGGGATGGGGACCCAGTACTTC.